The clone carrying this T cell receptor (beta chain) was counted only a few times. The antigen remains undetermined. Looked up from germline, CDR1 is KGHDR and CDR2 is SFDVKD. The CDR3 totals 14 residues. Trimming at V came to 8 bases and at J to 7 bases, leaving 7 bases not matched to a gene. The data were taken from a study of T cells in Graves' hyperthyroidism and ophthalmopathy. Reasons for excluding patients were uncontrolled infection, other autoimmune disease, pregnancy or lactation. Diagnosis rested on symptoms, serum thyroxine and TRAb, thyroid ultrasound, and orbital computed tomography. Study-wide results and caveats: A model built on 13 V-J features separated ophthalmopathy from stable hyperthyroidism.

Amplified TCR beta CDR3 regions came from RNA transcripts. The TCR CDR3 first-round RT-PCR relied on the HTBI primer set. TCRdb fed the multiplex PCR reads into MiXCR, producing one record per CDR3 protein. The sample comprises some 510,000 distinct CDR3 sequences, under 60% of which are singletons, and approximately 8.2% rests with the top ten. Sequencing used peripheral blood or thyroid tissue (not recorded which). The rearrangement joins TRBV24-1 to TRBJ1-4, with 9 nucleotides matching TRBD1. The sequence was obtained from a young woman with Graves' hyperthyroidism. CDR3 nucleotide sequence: TGTGCCACCACCGACCGGGACAGGGTTGAAAAACTGTTTTTT. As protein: CATTDRDRVEKLFF.